Below, 14 T cell receptor beta chains from the same sample are listed, as sequenced in a study of post-analysis software for immune sequencing data. Study results and caveats: With TRBV5-6, TRBV5-1 and TRBV20-1 included, several TRBV segments were more frequent in patients than in controls.

No antigen is known for these receptors. The authors incorporated unique molecular identifiers into the TCR beta cDNA libraries. TCRdb recomputed calls from the PCR reads with MiXCR, one row per CDR3 protein. The table has 700,000 to 900,000 distinct CDR3 sequences, about 45% seen once. Sequencing used blood. These receptors were obtained from a girl aged 5-17 years with multiple sclerosis.

This chain links TRBV5-5 with TRBJ1-1, with D possibly matching TRBD1 (6 bases). The CDR3 has 15 amino acids. CDR1 SGHKS and CDR2 YYEKEE come from the germline V gene (reference sequence). The ends were cut back, 0 bases at V and 1 base at J, with 10 bases in the middle. For the CDR3, the DNA is TGTGCCAGCAGCTTGGGTTGGACAGCGAACACTGAAGCTTTCTTT. Translated, it gives CASSLGWTANTEAFF.

This clonotype was seen a few times. The chain carries TRBV7-2 and TRBJ2-4, with TRBD2 as a possible D gene (5 bases). TRBJ2-7 explains the end of the DNA better; the J call may be wrong. Germline values: CDR1 SGHTA, CDR2 FQGNSA. The CDR3 has 15 residues. The CDR3 reads CASSLASEGSYEQYF. The CDR3 region has the DNA TGTGCCAGCAGCTTAGCTTCTGAGGGAAGCTACGAGCAGTACTTC.

This chain links TRBV15 with TRBJ2-7; D is possibly TRBD2 (6 bases). The DNA end is more similar to TRBJ2-5, so the J call may be wrong. CDR1 is LNHNV, CDR2 YYDKDF, per germline (reference sequence). The CDR3 sequence is 13 residues long. DNA for the CDR3: TGTGCCACCAGCTTGACTGGGGGGGAGACCCAGTACTTC. This codes for CATSLTGGETQYF.

The CDR3 region is CASSQGFGLQPQHF. The CDR3 DNA reads as TGTGCCAGCAGCCAAGGGTTTGGACTTCAGCCCCAGCATTTT. The V gene is TRBV3-1, the J gene TRBJ1-5; D uncertain. This CDR3 is 14 amino acids long. V gave up 1 base and J gave up 6 bases, with 10 bases separating them. Per the germline V gene, CDR1 is LGHDT and CDR2 is YNNKEL (reference sequence).

The V and J genes are TRBV24-1 and TRBJ2-1, with 10 bases that match TRBD2. Germline V CDR1 and CDR2: KGHDR, SFDVKD. This CDR3 is 18 amino acids long. V lost 4 bases to trimming and J lost 1 base; unmatched junction nucleotides: 9. In nucleotides, the CDR3 is TGTGCCACCAGTGACCCAGCGGGGACTAGCGAGTCCTACAATGAGCAGTTCTTC. The encoded protein is CATSDPAGTSESYNEQFF.

This clonotype came up a few times. This chain joins TRBV6-6 and TRBJ2-1; 7 bases agree with TRBD2. Trimming cost V 5 bases and J 8 bases; bases outside gene matches: 15. Germline V gene sequence: CDR1 MNHNY, CDR2 SVGAGI (reference sequence). This CDR3 region has 16 residues. The CDR3 DNA sequence: TGTGCCAGCAGTCCTCGTGAGTGGGAGGGCAGCGATGAGCAGTTCTTC. Translation: CASSPREWEGSDEQFF.

The CDR3 here is CSTSGTRFYNEQFF. In DNA form, the CDR3 reads TGCAGTACATCCGGGACAAGATTCTACAATGAGCAGTTCTTC. The rearrangement uses TRBV29-1 and TRBJ2-1; TRBD1 is a possible D gene (6 bases). This CDR3 region has 14 residues. From germline, CDR1 is SQVTM and CDR2 ANQGSEA.

V and J are TRBV20-1 and TRBJ1-1; D is unresolved. The ends were cut back, 2 bases at V and 7 bases at J, with 8 bases in the middle. Germline V gene data show CDR1 as DFQATT and CDR2 as SNEGSKA (reference sequence). The CDR3 length is 11 residues. The CDR3 reads CSARRVVEAFF. The CDR3 DNA follows: TGCAGTGCTAGACGCGTTGTTGAAGCTTTCTTT.

V gene TRBV25-1 combines with J gene TRBJ2-1; tentatively, D is TRBD2 (5 bases). Germline assignment: CDR1 MGHDK and CDR2 SYGVNS. The CDR3 length is 13 residues. The germline V and J ends were trimmed by 7 bases and 9 bases, with 16 bases remaining between them. CDR3 residues: CASTQSIGVEQFF. The DNA of the CDR3 is TGTGCCAGCACTCAATCAATCGGGGTTGAGCAGTTCTTC.

This sequence joins TRBV7-9 and TRBJ1-1; the D gene is possibly TRBD1 (6 bases). This CDR3 spans 14 amino acids. The germline CDR1 and CDR2 sequences are SEHNR and FQNEAQ (reference sequence). V lost 8 bases and J 4 bases, leaving 17 bases between the germline ends. The CDR3 coding sequence is TGTGCCAGCGGACTAACAGGGTACGCCACTGAAGCTTTCTTT. This encodes CASGLTGYATEAFF.

This clonotype was seen more than once but under ten times. The junction differs from germline at one of its ends, possibly a read error. The V gene is TRBV6-2 or TRBV6-3, the J gene TRBJ2-7; the D gene could be TRBD1 or TRBD2 (5 bases each). CDR3 length equals 14 residues. Germline V gene data show CDR1 as MNHEY and CDR2 as SVGEGT. CDR3 DNA: TGTGCCAGTAGTTACTCGAGGGGATCCTACGAGCAGTACTTC. This gives the protein CASSYSRGSYEQYF.

This chain links TRBV5-1 with TRBJ2-5; 8 bases are shared with TRBD1. This CDR3 spans 16 amino acids. J lost 0 bases, V lost 6 bases, and 10 bases had no gene match. CDR1 and CDR2 from the germline V gene are SGHRS and YFSETQ. CDR3 nucleotide sequence: TGCGCCAGCATCCTGACAGGGGTTGCGTACCAAGAGACCCAGTACTTC. Its protein product is CASILTGVAYQETQYF.

J is TRBJ2-7 and V is TRBV28; 9 nucleotides align to TRBD1. The J call may not be correct, given that the DNA end is closer to TRBJ2-5. Germline CDR1 reads MDHEN; CDR2 reads SYDVKM. This CDR3 contains 16 residues. CDR3 region: CASSLGGQGRVGTQYF. CDR3 nucleotides: TGTGCCAGCAGTTTAGGGGGACAGGGAAGGGTTGGGACCCAGTACTTC.

Ten or more counts support this clonotype. The chain links TRBV29-1 to TRBJ1-1; unclear D gene. This CDR3 has 10 amino acids. V lost 7 bases and J lost 4, with 7 bases in between. The germline V gene encodes CDR1 SQVTM and CDR2 ANQGSEA. CDR3 in DNA: TGCAGCGCATTATCCACTGAAGCTTTCTTT. Translated, it gives CSALSTEAFF.